This T cell receptor (beta chain) was sequenced in a study of cytomegalovirus exposure and HLA in healthy donors. The study, taken as a whole, reports: Productive status was seen about 90% or about 30% of the time for most TCR beta V segments in an earlier analysis.

The PCR contained 60 Vbeta and 13 Jbeta primers. Clones were sequenced by immunoSEQ multiplex PCR, and TCRdb holds only the in-frame ones, with some missing. The sample includes 150,000 or so clones, less than 90% of them seen just once. V lost 6 bases, J lost 7 bases, and 12 bases lay in between. This CDR3 spans 12 amino acids. Germline loops: CDR1 SNHLY, CDR2 FYNNEI. This clone has a single count. The antigen remains undetermined. This chain joins TRBV2 and TRBJ1-1; TRBD1 might be the D (5 bases). The TCR was taken from a male donor in good health and CMV-seropositive. Sequenced: PBMCs. The CDR3 loop reads CASRALTVEAFF. As DNA, the CDR3 is TGTGCCAGCAGGGCCTTGACAGTTGAAGCTTTCTTT. Full variable domain (outside the CDR3, taken from reference TRBV2 and TRBJ1-1): EPEVTQTPSHQVTQMGQEVILRCVPISNHLYFYWYRQILGQKVEFLVSFYNNEISEKSEIFDDQFSVERPDGSNFTLKIRSTKLEDSAMYFCASRALTVEAFFGQGTRLTVV.